This passage covers 21 T cell receptor beta chains from one sample sequenced in a study of blood T cell repertoires in COVID-19. Using immunoSEQ multiplex PCR, the repertoire was profiled, and TCRdb retains in-frame clones only, with some absent. The sample consists of roughly 200,000 clones, approximately 89% of them appearing once. Sequences were obtained from PBMCs or T cells enriched from blood (not recorded which). Every receptor here comes from a man aged 35 to 55 who had recovered from COVID-19.

The chain couples TRBV7-2 to TRBJ1-2; TRBD1 matches at 10 bases. Trimming at V came to 2 bases and at J to 8 bases, leaving 11 bases not matched to a gene. Germline loops: CDR1 SGHTA, CDR2 FQGNSA. The CDR3 runs 16 residues. The DNA of the CDR3 is TGTGCCAGCAGCTTATCCCCGGGACAGGGGAAGTCCGGCTACACCTTC. The encoded protein is CASSLSPGQGKSGYTF.

The DNA of the CDR3 is TGTGCCAGCAGTGCCCTGAGGACAGTCCGAACCTACGAGCAGTACTTC. Translation gives CASSALRTVRTYEQYF. This chain joins TRBV6-1 and TRBJ2-7; possible D gene TRBD1, 6 bases. In germline, CDR1 is MNHNS, CDR2 SASEGT. The CDR3 runs 16 residues. Trimming took 4 bases from V and 2 from J, leaving 18 bases between them.

There are a few counts of this clone. The rearrangement joins TRBV28 to TRBJ1-2, with TRBD1 identical over 9 bases. From germline, CDR1 is MDHEN and CDR2 SYDVKM. V dropped 8 bases and J dropped 7; count of bases not matched to a gene: 11. This CDR3 contains 14 residues. CDR3 bases: TGTGCCAGCTATGAGGGGACAGGGTTCTTTGGCTACACCTTC. This encodes CASYEGTGFFGYTF.

This sequence joins TRBV6-5 and TRBJ2-7; TRBD1 might be the D (6 bases). V lost 10 bases and J 0 bases, leaving 13 bases between the germline ends. Germline V gene data show CDR1 as MNHEY and CDR2 as SVGAGI. The CDR3 runs 13 residues. CDR3 residues: CATLDRSSYEQYF. The CDR3 nucleotides are TGTGCCACCCTAGACAGGAGCTCCTACGAGCAGTACTTC.

The chain is built from TRBV5-1 and TRBJ1-1; 9 nucleotides match TRBD1. The CDR3 consists of 16 residues. Germline V gene lookup returns CDR1 SGHRS and CDR2 YFSETQ. V dropped 2 bases and J dropped 1; count of bases not matched to a gene: 6. CDR3 nucleotide sequence: TGCGCCAGCAGCTTAATGCCGGGACAGGGGAACACTGAAGCTTTCTTT. As protein: CASSLMPGQGNTEAFF.

The chain carries TRBV19 and TRBJ2-3; 12 positions match TRBD2. Trimming cost V 3 bases and J 2 bases; bases outside gene matches: 3. CDR1 is LNHDA and CDR2 is SQIVND in the germline V gene (reference sequence). This CDR3 spans 16 amino acids. The CDR3 DNA is TGTGCCAGTAGTATTCTAGCGGGAGGGAACACAGATACGCAGTATTTT. It specifies CASSILAGGNTDTQYF.

The chain joins TRBV13 to TRBJ2-2; TRBD1 matches 8 bases. From germline, CDR1 is PRHDT and CDR2 FYEKMQ (reference sequence). This CDR3 has 17 residues. The trim removed 2 bases at V and 4 bases at J, leaving 9 bases unmatched. CDR3 sequence: CASSLHPNQGATGELFF. In nucleotides, the CDR3 is TGTGCCAGCAGCTTACACCCTAACCAGGGGGCCACCGGGGAGCTGTTTTTT.

Comments on this clone: Other DNA sequences from this sample encode an identical CDR3 as well. V usage is TRBV30 and J usage is TRBJ1-1; D perhaps matches TRBD1 (5 bases). V was shortened by 5 bases and J by 4 bases, with 14 bases between the two germline ends. The CDR3 is 13 residues long. Germline V lookup: CDR1 GTSNPN, CDR2 SVGIG (reference sequence). The DNA for the CDR3 is TGTGCCTGGTCCGGGCAGGGCGGCACTGAAGCTTTCTTT. Translated: CAWSGQGGTEAFF. Supplemented by reference TRBV30 and TRBJ1-1, the full variable domain reads SQTIHQWPATLVQPVGSPLSLECTVEGTSNPNLYWYRQAAGRGLQLLFYSVGIGQISSEVPQNLSASRPQDRQFILSSKKLLLSDSGFYLCAWSGQGGTEAFFGQGTRLTVV.

The chain couples TRBV30 to TRBJ1-4, with 11 bases matching TRBD1. This CDR3 has 15 amino acids. Germline V gene sequence: CDR1 GTSNPN, CDR2 SVGIG (reference sequence). The J segment lost 7 bases and the V segment lost 3 bases, leaving 7 bases of the junction unmatched. The CDR3 nucleotides are TGTGCCTGGAGGGCAGCCGGGACAGGGGGTGAAAAACTGTTTTTT. Protein sequence: CAWRAAGTGGEKLFF.

This clone was counted once. This chain links TRBV9 with TRBJ1-4; the D gene is possibly TRBD1 (5 bases). V was trimmed by 1 base and J by 0 bases, leaving 19 bases between them. This CDR3 has 19 amino acids. CDR1 is SGDLS and CDR2 is YYNGEE in the germline V gene. In DNA, the CDR3 is TGTGCCAGCAGCGTACCTTTTCTCAGACAGCCAGCAACTAATGAAAAACTGTTTTTT. Residues: CASSVPFLRQPATNEKLFF.

The genes are TRBV6-5 and TRBJ1-4; maybe TRBD1 (5 bases). Germline V gene lookup returns CDR1 MNHEY and CDR2 SVGAGI. The V and J ends lost 2 bases and 8 bases respectively, with 15 bases between them. This CDR3 is 15 amino acids long. The CDR3 DNA sequence: TGTGCCAGCAGTTACGGTGGCAGGGAAAGGGAAAAACTGTTTTTT. This gives the protein CASSYGGREREKLFF.

This chain connects TRBV29-1 to TRBJ2-4; 11 bases align to TRBD2. The CDR3 consists of 18 residues. The germline V gene encodes CDR1 SQVTM and CDR2 ANQGSEA. Unmatched junction bases numbered 10, after V lost 3 bases and J lost 0 bases. The CDR3, as DNA: TGCAGCGTTGAGGTAACTAGCGGGGGCCAAAAAGCCAAAAACATTCAGTACTTC. It codes for CSVEVTSGGQKAKNIQYF.

The chain joins TRBV10-3 to TRBJ1-1, with TRBD1 identical over 8 bases. Germline V gene lookup returns CDR1 ENHRY and CDR2 SYGVKD. CDR3 size: 13 residues. Germline trimming cut 6 bases from V and 3 bases from J; bases unmatched to any gene: 3. CDR3 sequence (DNA): TGTGCCATCAGCGTGGACAGGGACACTGAAGCTTTCTTT. Its protein product is CAISVDRDTEAFF.

The chain has TRBV7-9 and TRBJ2-3, with 13 bases that match TRBD2. The ends lost 3 bases at V and 9 bases at J; junction bases unmatched: 12. The CDR3 contains 17 residues. The germline gives CDR1 SEHNR, CDR2 FQNEAQ (reference sequence). This CDR3 is CASSFGSTSGREGTQYF. The CDR3 DNA reads TGTGCCAGCAGCTTTGGTTCCACTAGCGGGAGGGAGGGGACGCAGTATTTT.

The CDR3 spells CAWSGLAGGSEQFF. The CDR3 nucleotides are TGTGCCTGGAGTGGGCTAGCGGGAGGAAGCGAGCAGTTCTTC. The gene calls are TRBV30 and TRBJ2-1, with TRBD2 identical over 11 bases. The CDR3 has 14 residues. Germline lookup yields CDR1 GTSNPN and CDR2 SVGIG (reference sequence). With 1 base clipped from V and 10 bases from J, the junction kept 6 bases outside the gene matches.

The chain is built from TRBV12-3 or TRBV12-4 and TRBJ1-1; 7 bases agree with TRBD1. CDR3 length: 13 residues. J lost 4 bases, V lost 4 bases, and 3 bases had no gene match. The CDR3 reads CASSYRGGTEAFF. In DNA form, the CDR3 reads TGTGCCAGCAGTTACAGGGGAGGCACTGAAGCTTTCTTT.

The J gene is TRBJ1-2, the V gene TRBV10-1; no clear D. There are 12 residues in the CDR3. CDR1 is WNHNN and CDR2 is SYGVQD in the germline V gene (reference sequence). V was trimmed by 3 bases and J by 5 bases, leaving 7 bases between them. This chain's CDR3 is CASSEPGYGYTF. The DNA for the CDR3 is TGCGCCAGCAGTGAACCGGGGTATGGCTACACCTTC.

V and J are TRBV28 and TRBJ1-2, with 8 positions matching TRBD1. CDR3 length: 13 residues. Per the germline V gene, CDR1 is MDHEN and CDR2 is SYDVKM. The trim removed 8 bases at V and 8 bases at J, leaving 10 bases unmatched. The CDR3 DNA is TGTGCCAGCGGGTCTGCCAGGGGGCGGGGCTACACCTTC. Encoded protein: CASGSARGRGYTF.

The rearrangement uses TRBV7-2 and TRBJ2-7; 12 bases are a match to TRBD2. With 4 bases clipped from V and 2 bases from J, the junction kept 3 bases outside the gene matches. Germline V gene lookup returns CDR1 SGHTA and CDR2 FQGNSA. The CDR3 contains 15 residues. The CDR3 protein is CASSSRLAGAYEQYF. The CDR3 coding sequence is TGTGCCAGCAGCTCAAGACTAGCGGGAGCCTACGAGCAGTACTTC.

The chain combines TRBV5-4 with TRBJ2-5; 7 bases align to TRBD2. This CDR3 has 14 amino acids. With V trimmed by 0 bases and J by 4 bases, 3 bases remained unmatched. In germline, CDR1 is SGHNT, CDR2 YYREEE (reference sequence). DNA of the CDR3: TGTGCCAGCAGCTTGGCGGGGGGAGGAGAGACCCAGTACTTC. This sequence encodes CASSLAGGGETQYF.

This sequence joins TRBV5-1 and TRBJ1-2; the D gene is possibly TRBD1 (6 bases). Trimming left V 6 bases short and J 4 bases short, with 13 bases between. Germline V CDR1 and CDR2: SGHRS, YFSETQ. This CDR3 contains 13 residues. CDR3 sequence: CASTPGGAYGYTF. The CDR3 DNA follows: TGCGCCAGCACCCCCGGGGGGGCCTATGGCTACACCTTC.